This T cell receptor (beta chain) was observed in a study of blood T cell repertoires in COVID-19. The method was immunoSEQ multiplex PCR; TCRdb's version includes in-frame clones alone and lacks a portion of them. This sample has some 200,000 clones, with around 85% found just once. The CDR3 sequence is 13 residues long. V lost 6 bases, J lost 2 bases, and 10 bases lay in between. The germline V gene has CDR1 SGHTA and CDR2 FQGTGA. The participants were between roughly 18 and 100 years old and came from about two dozen US areas. Sequencing was carried out using PBMCs or T cells enriched from blood (not recorded which). The receptor comes from a woman aged 40 to 50 with acute COVID-19. The chain is built from TRBV7-3 and TRBJ2-5, with D possibly TRBD2 on 6 matching bases. The CDR3 DNA is TGTGCCAGCAGTCTAGCGTCTCAAGAGACCCAGTACTTC. It yields the protein CASSLASQETQYF.